A single sample gave rise to the 18 T cell receptor beta chains below, sequenced in a study of cytomegalovirus exposure and HLA in healthy donors (dated by TCRdb to the late 2010s). Libraries were prepared through the immunoSEQ multiplex PCR assay. A mixture of 60 forward primers for TCR Vbeta segments and 13 reverse primers for TCR Jbeta segments was used in the multiplex PCR. The table comes from immuneACCESS by way of TCRdb, which keeps in-frame sequences with V and J called. Part of the clones is missing from these tables; in studies checked, under half for an unresolved V gene and the rest for unknown reasons. This sample gives around 130,000 clones in total; approximately 80% of them show up just once. Together, the top ten hold less than 2% of the sample. Sequencing input: PBMCs. Every receptor here comes from a woman aged 40 to 55 in good health and CMV-seronegative.

The V gene is TRBV6-1, the J gene TRBJ2-7, with TRBD1 matching over 10 bases. From germline, CDR1 is MNHNS and CDR2 SASEGT. The CDR3 is 15 amino acids. With 2 bases clipped from V and 4 bases from J, the junction kept 5 bases outside the gene matches. This chain's CDR3 is CASSERDRGLYEQYF. In nucleotides, the CDR3 is TGTGCCAGCAGTGAAAGGGACAGGGGACTATACGAGCAGTACTTC.

The chain is built from TRBV7-3 and TRBJ1-1; the D is unclear. The CDR3 runs to 12 residues. Germline V gene lookup returns CDR1 SGHTA and CDR2 FQGTGA. Trimming took 0 bases from V and 14 from J, leaving 13 bases between them. CDR3 coding DNA: TGTGCCAGCAGCTTAACGGGCAGCTGGGTGTTCTTT. This translates into CASSLTGSWVFF.

The chain is built from TRBV7-9 and TRBJ1-4, with 8 bases matching TRBD1. V was clipped by 5 bases and J by 6 bases; unmatched bases: 5. CDR3 size: 14 residues. Germline loops: CDR1 SEHNR, CDR2 FQNEAQ (reference sequence). Written as DNA, the CDR3 is TGTGCCAGCAGCCCGACAGGGGTGGATGAAAAACTGTTTTTT. Translated, it gives CASSPTGVDEKLFF.

This sequence joins TRBV2 and TRBJ2-5; no clear D gene. The V end was cut by 4 bases, the J end by 3 bases, with 3 bases between. CDR1 and CDR2 from the germline V gene are SNHLY and FYNNEI. This CDR3 has 11 residues. CDR3 DNA sequence: TGTGCCAGCAGTGTAGAAGAGACCCAGTACTTC. Translation gives CASSVEETQYF.

The chain links TRBV5-4 to TRBJ2-7; TRBD1 matches 9 bases. V lost 1 base, J lost 6 bases, and 11 bases stayed unmatched. The CDR3 sequence is 16 residues long. The germline V gene encodes CDR1 SGHNT and CDR2 YYREEE (reference sequence). In DNA, the CDR3 is TGTGCCAGCAGCTTGTCCCTGACAGGGGGGGTACGCGAGCAGTACTTC. Translating gives CASSLSLTGGVREQYF.

The gene calls are TRBV15 and TRBJ2-2; D not resolved. Germline V CDR1 and CDR2: LNHNV, YYDKDF (reference sequence). The CDR3 spans 15 residues. The V and J ends lost 5 bases and 5 bases respectively, with 15 bases between them. CDR3 coding DNA: TGTGCCACCAGCGAAATGGCGGAGATGACCGGGGAGCTGTTTTTT. Its protein is CATSEMAEMTGELFF.

Regarding this clone: At one of its ends the junction is not consistent with the germline gene, which may arise from a read error. This sequence joins TRBV9 and TRBJ2-6; the match to TRBD1 covers 8 bases. This CDR3 contains 18 residues. Germline CDR1 is SGDLS and CDR2 is YYNGEE. CDR3 region: CASSVTRAGGSGANGLTF. CDR3 coding DNA: TGTGCCAGCAGCGTAACCCGGGCAGGGGGCTCTGGGGCCAACGGCCTGACTTTC. The variable domain in full, with the rest retrieved from reference TRBV9 and TRBJ2-6, is DSGVTQTPKHLITATGQRVTLRCSPRSGDLSVYWYQQSLDQGLQFLIQYYNGEERAKGNILERFSAQQFPDLHSELNLSSLELGDSALYFCASSVTRAGGSGANGLTFGAGSRLTVL.

The CDR3 is CASSPDYSPDTQYF. The CDR3 bases are TGTGCCAGCTCACCAGACTACTCACCAGATACGCAGTATTTT. The chain carries TRBV18 and TRBJ2-3; a possible D gene is TRBD2 (5 bases). The CDR3 runs to 14 residues. The ends were cut back, 2 bases at V and 4 bases at J, with 10 bases in the middle. Germline V CDR1 and CDR2: KGHSH, LQKENI.

The V gene is TRBV28, the J gene TRBJ2-7; D gene ambiguous. The CDR3 is 11 amino acids. Trimming took 6 bases from V and 6 from J, leaving 9 bases between them. Per germline, CDR1 MDHEN and CDR2 SYDVKM. CDR3 in amino acids: CASRSPSEQYF. The CDR3 nucleotides read TGTGCCAGCAGATCCCCATCCGAGCAGTACTTC.

To note about this clone: An end of the junction does not agree with germline; a read error may underlie this. The rearrangement uses TRBV4-1 and TRBJ2-7, with a tentative D call TRBD1 (5 bases). The V gene's germline CDR1 is MGHRA and CDR2 YSYEKL. CDR3 length equals 15 residues. The CDR3 sequence: CAGSQETVLSYEQYF. The DNA for the CDR3 is TGCGCCGGCAGCCAAGAGACAGTCCTTTCCTACGAGCAGTACTTC.

The J gene is TRBJ1-1, the V gene TRBV19, with 7 nucleotides matching TRBD1. V lost 5 bases, J lost 8 bases, and 5 bases stayed unmatched. The CDR3 spans 12 residues. Germline V gives CDR1 LNHDA, CDR2 SQIVND (reference sequence). CDR3 sequence reads: CASSLGQAEAFF. The CDR3 DNA follows: TGTGCCAGTAGTCTTGGACAGGCGGAAGCTTTCTTT.

In nucleotides, the CDR3 is TGCAGCGTTGAACTAGCGGAAACCTACGAGCAGTACTTC. Its translation: CSVELAETYEQYF. This chain joins TRBV29-1 and TRBJ2-7, with 7 bases identical to TRBD2. The CDR3 runs 13 residues. CDR1 and CDR2 from the germline V gene are SQVTM and ANQGSEA. V lost 2 bases to trimming and J lost 2 bases; unmatched junction nucleotides: 3.

This chain links TRBV5-1 with TRBJ2-7, with no clear D. V was trimmed by 0 bases and J by 7 bases, leaving 11 bases between them. There are 13 residues in the CDR3. The germline V gene has CDR1 SGHRS and CDR2 YFSETQ. In nucleotides, the CDR3 is TGCGCCAGCAGCTTGGACTCGCCGAGGGAGCAGTACTTC. This gives the protein CASSLDSPREQYF.

The rearrangement links TRBV6-6 to TRBJ1-2, with D uncertain. V gave up 4 bases and J gave up 8 bases, with 14 bases separating them. The CDR3 runs 13 residues. CDR1 and CDR2 from the germline V gene are MNHNY and SVGAGI (reference sequence). This CDR3 is CASSFGQVKGYTF. As DNA, the CDR3 is TGTGCCAGCAGTTTTGGGCAGGTGAAGGGCTACACCTTC.

V usage is TRBV29-1 and J usage is TRBJ1-2; D not resolved. The V gene lost 3 bases and the J gene lost 1 base, with 15 bases spanning the gap. The germline gives CDR1 SQVTM, CDR2 ANQGSEA. This CDR3 spans 15 amino acids. The CDR3 here is CSVEDPEFFNYGYTF. The DNA for the CDR3 is TGCAGCGTTGAGGATCCGGAGTTTTTTAACTATGGCTACACCTTC. Complete variable domain (other parts from reference TRBV29-1 and TRBJ1-2): SAVISQKPSRDICQRGTSLTIQCQVDSQVTMMFWYRQQPGQSLTLIATANQGSEATYESGFVIDKFPISRPNLTFSTLTVSNMSPEDSSIYLCSVEDPEFFNYGYTFGSGTRLTVV.

V usage is TRBV2 and J usage is TRBJ1-5; 7 bases are a match to TRBD1. Looked up from germline, CDR1 is SNHLY and CDR2 is FYNNEI. The CDR3 is 15 residues long. J was trimmed by 5 bases and V by 4 bases; bases with no gene match: 8. This CDR3 reads CASSGQGVVDQPQHF. CDR3 coding DNA: TGTGCCAGCAGTGGACAGGGTGTAGTCGATCAGCCCCAGCATTTT.

The genes are TRBV5-1 and TRBJ2-5; TRBD2 matches 14 bases. The CDR3 covers 15 residues. Germline V gene data show CDR1 as SGHRS and CDR2 as YFSETQ. V gave up 4 bases and J gave up 1 base; unmatched junction bases: 0. Here the CDR3 DNA reads TGCGCCAGCAGCGGGACTAGCGGGGGCCAAGAGACCCAGTACTTC. Its protein is CASSGTSGGQETQYF.

This chain links TRBV28 with TRBJ2-1; TRBD2 matches 9 bases. Per germline, CDR1 MDHEN and CDR2 SYDVKM. The V segment lost 6 bases and the J segment 0 bases; nucleotides outside the gene matches: 3. This CDR3 has 15 amino acids. The CDR3 bases are TGTGCCAGCAGCCTTAGCGGGAGCTCCTACAATGAGCAGTTCTTC. Its protein product is CASSLSGSSYNEQFF.